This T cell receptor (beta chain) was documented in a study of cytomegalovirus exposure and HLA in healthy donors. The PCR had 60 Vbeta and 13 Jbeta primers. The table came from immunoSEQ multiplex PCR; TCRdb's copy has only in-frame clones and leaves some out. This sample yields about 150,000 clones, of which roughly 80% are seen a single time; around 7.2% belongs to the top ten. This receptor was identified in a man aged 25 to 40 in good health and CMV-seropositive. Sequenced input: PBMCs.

The DNA of the CDR3 is TGCGCCAGCAGTCCCTTACAGGTTAGCAATCAGCCCCAGCATTTT. Translated: CASSPLQVSNQPQHF. V gene TRBV4-3 combines with J gene TRBJ1-5, with a possible D match to TRBD1 (5 bases). Germline V gene lookup returns CDR1 LGHNA and CDR2 YSLEER. This CDR3 is 15 amino acids long. The ends were cut back, 6 bases at V and 0 bases at J, with 12 bases in the middle.